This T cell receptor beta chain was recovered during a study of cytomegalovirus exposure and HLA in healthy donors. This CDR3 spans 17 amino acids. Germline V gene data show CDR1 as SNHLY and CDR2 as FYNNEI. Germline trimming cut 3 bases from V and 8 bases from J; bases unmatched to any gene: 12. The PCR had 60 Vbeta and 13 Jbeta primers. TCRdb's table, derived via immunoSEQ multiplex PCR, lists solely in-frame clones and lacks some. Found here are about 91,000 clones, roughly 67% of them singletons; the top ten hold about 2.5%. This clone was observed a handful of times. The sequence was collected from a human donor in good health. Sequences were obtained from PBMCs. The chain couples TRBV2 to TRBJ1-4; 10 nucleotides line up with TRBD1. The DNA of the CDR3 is TGTGCCAGCAGTGACTCCGGGACAGGGGCCGCGGGGGAAAAACTGTTTTTT. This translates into CASSDSGTGAAGEKLFF.